This T cell receptor (beta chain) comes out of a study of naive and memory T cell subsets. This CDR3 is 18 amino acids long. Germline trimming cut 5 bases from V and 5 bases from J; bases unmatched to any gene: 13. CDR1 SGHVS and CDR2 FNYEAQ come from the germline V gene. Study outcomes and limitations: Diversity fell and Gini index rose from naive through CM, EM, EMRA. Especially in CD8 cells, naive repertoires contained a few larger clonotypes, possibly CD45RA-re-expressing memory cells.

The beta constant-region primer was an equimolar mix of two oligonucleotides covering TRBC1 and TRBC2. The ligated cDNA underwent four PCR rounds using SP2 and nested alpha and beta constant-region primers. An oligonucleotide with the SP2 primer and a 12-nucleotide UMI was ligated to the cDNA 3' end. TCRdb reprocessed the UMI-ligation and nested PCR reads with MiXCR, giving one entry per CDR3 protein. This sample has over 110,000 distinct CDR3 sequences, with approximately 18% found just once. As to this clonotype: Antigen unknown.

CD8 T cells were positively selected from what remained after CD4 positive selection. This rearrangement joins TRBV7-6 to TRBJ2-5, with TRBD2 matching over 14 bases. The TCR was taken from a human donor in good health. Sequencing used naive CD8+ T cells from blood. The CDR3 region has the DNA TGTGCCAGCAGCCCGCTTAGGCGGACTAGCGGGAGGTTTGAGACCCAGTACTTC. Translating it yields CASSPLRRTSGRFETQYF.